Shown below are 32 T cell receptor beta chains from a single sample sequenced in a study of blood T cell repertoires in COVID-19. The assay was immunoSEQ multiplex PCR, and TCRdb's table has in-frame clones only and misses some. The sample lists around 180,000 clones; about 84% were seen once. Sequencing was done on a sample of PBMCs or T cells enriched from blood (not recorded which). These receptors originate from a man aged 50 to 59 who had recovered from COVID-19.

This clone was detected once. This chain connects TRBV4-1 to TRBJ1-1; D remains ambiguous. Per germline, CDR1 MGHRA and CDR2 YSYEKL. With 1 base removed from V and 5 bases from J, the gap between germline ends came to 20 bases. The length of the CDR3 is 17 residues. The CDR3 sequence is CASSQAPPRAAWTEAFF. CDR3 nucleotides: TGCGCCAGCAGCCAAGCCCCCCCTCGCGCGGCTTGGACTGAAGCTTTCTTT.

The chain combines TRBV7-2 with TRBJ2-2; possibly TRBD1 for D (6 bases). CDR1 is SGHTA and CDR2 is FQGNSA in the germline V gene. The CDR3 extends over 16 amino acids. V was cut by 3 bases and J by 3 bases, with 14 bases left in between. The CDR3 DNA reads TGTGCCAGCAGCTTGAGAGGGGGTTTTGACACCGGGGAGCTGTTTTTT. Translated, it gives CASSLRGGFDTGELFF.

The chain has TRBV5-6 and TRBJ1-3, with D unclear. The CDR3 extends over 15 amino acids. V was trimmed by 1 base and J by 0 bases, leaving 8 bases between them. Per germline, CDR1 SGHDT and CDR2 YYEEEE. CDR3 region: CASSLRGSSGNTIYF. CDR3 in DNA: TGTGCCAGCAGCTTGAGAGGGAGCTCTGGAAACACCATATATTTT.

This clone came up a few times. V is TRBV11-2 and J is TRBJ1-1, with 8 bases that match TRBD1. Germline CDR1 reads SGHAT; CDR2 reads FQNNGV. The CDR3 is 14 amino acids. Trimming at V came to 6 bases and at J to 4 bases, leaving 7 bases not matched to a gene. The CDR3 reads CASRSGGSGTEAFF. The CDR3 nucleotides are TGTGCCAGCAGATCAGGGGGCTCGGGCACTGAAGCTTTCTTT.

The chain couples TRBV7-2 to TRBJ2-3; TRBD2 agrees at 9 bases. The CDR3 is 16 residues long. Germline values: CDR1 SGHTA, CDR2 FQGNSA. V dropped 5 bases and J dropped 4; count of bases not matched to a gene: 10. CDR3 residues: CASSDNAGGRADTQYF. The CDR3 nucleotides are TGTGCCAGCAGCGATAACGCGGGGGGGCGGGCAGATACGCAGTATTTT. The full variable domain, completed using reference TRBV7-2 and TRBJ2-3, is GAGVSQSPSNKVTEKGKDVELRCDPISGHTALYWYRQSLGQGLEFLIYFQGNSAPDKSGLPSDRFSAERTGGSVSTLTIQRTQQEDSAVYLCASSDNAGGRADTQYFGPGTRLTVL.

This rearrangement joins TRBV5-4 to TRBJ1-3; D call uncertain. The CDR3 is 15 residues long. CDR1 and CDR2 from the germline V gene are SGHNT and YYREEE (reference sequence). Trimming took off 3 bases at V and 1 base at J, with 11 bases between the two ends. The CDR3 loop is CASSSPSQSGNTIYF. CDR3 sequence (DNA): TGTGCCAGCAGCTCCCCCTCTCAGTCTGGAAACACCATATATTTT.

The V gene is TRBV12-3 or TRBV12-4, the J gene TRBJ2-7; 9 bases align to TRBD1. This CDR3 spans 13 amino acids. Trimming took 6 bases from V and 4 from J; bases not matched to a gene: 4. The CDR3 DNA is TGTGCCAGCAGAAGGACAGGGGCATACGAGCAGTACTTC. It is translated as CASRRTGAYEQYF.

The genes are TRBV12-5 and TRBJ2-7; D may be TRBD1 (6 bases). Germline CDR1 reads LGHNT; CDR2 reads FRNRAP. Trimming cost V 1 base and J 3 bases, with 25 bases left between them. This CDR3 is built from 19 residues. CDR3 in amino acids: CASGLALRDNQAFHYEQYF. The CDR3 DNA is TGTGCTAGTGGTTTGGCACTCCGGGACAACCAAGCTTTCCACTACGAGCAGTACTTC.

The chain has TRBV11-2 and TRBJ1-1; no firm D call. The CDR3 extends over 15 amino acids. Germline assignment: CDR1 SGHAT and CDR2 FQNNGV. The V end was cut by 7 bases, the J end by 3 bases, with 18 bases between. The DNA for the CDR3 is TGTGCCAGCACCTTGACCCGCGGCATTGACACTGAAGCTTTCTTT. As protein: CASTLTRGIDTEAFF.

This clone has just one count. J is TRBJ1-5 and V is TRBV6-6; D not resolved. The germline V gene has CDR1 MNHNY and CDR2 SVGAGI (reference sequence). The CDR3 is 12 residues long. The V gene lost 6 bases and the J gene lost 0 bases, with 3 bases spanning the gap. In nucleotides, the CDR3 is TGTGCCAGCAGGTATAGCAATCAGCCCCAGCATTTT. It translates to CASRYSNQPQHF.

The chain couples TRBV12-3 or TRBV12-4 to TRBJ1-2; D remains ambiguous. CDR3 length: 13 residues. Between the trimmed V and J ends, which lost 6 bases and 4 bases, there was a span of 12 bases. CDR3 region: CASSDTKTYGYTF. CDR3 in DNA: TGTGCCAGCAGCGACACGAAAACCTATGGCTACACCTTC.

The rearrangement joins TRBV12-3 or TRBV12-4 to TRBJ2-7, with D unclear. Trimming cost V 6 bases and J 3 bases, with 12 bases left between them. This CDR3 spans 13 amino acids. The CDR3 here is CASSPGPVYEQYF. The CDR3 DNA reads TGTGCCAGCAGCCCTGGTCCGGTCTACGAGCAGTACTTC.

J is TRBJ1-2 and V is TRBV29-1; TRBD1 agrees at 7 bases. The J segment lost 2 bases and the V segment lost 5 bases, leaving 5 bases of the junction unmatched. The CDR3 has 13 amino acids. Germline V gene lookup returns CDR1 SQVTM and CDR2 ANQGSEA. As DNA, the CDR3 is TGCAGCGTTTGGGTGACAGGGAACTATGGCTACACCTTC. Translating gives CSVWVTGNYGYTF.

The table lists this clone with a few counts. The rearrangement uses TRBV19 and TRBJ1-6; D is possibly TRBD1 (6 bases). Germline V gives CDR1 LNHDA, CDR2 SQIVND (reference sequence). Between the trimmed V and J ends, which lost 3 bases and 10 bases, there was a span of 13 bases. The CDR3 covers 14 residues. In nucleotides, the CDR3 is TGTGCCAGTAGTATGGAAGGGGGACGGTCACCCCTCCACTTT. Amino acid sequence: CASSMEGGRSPLHF. The full variable domain, in which reference TRBV19 and TRBJ1-6 provide the parts outside the CDR3, is DGGITQSPKYLFRKEGQNVTLSCEQNLNHDAMYWYRQDPGQGLRLIYYSQIVNDFQKGDIAEGYSVSREKKESFPLTVTSAQKNPTAFYLCASSMEGGRSPLHFGNGTRLTVT.

The V gene is TRBV29-1, the J gene TRBJ1-1; perhaps TRBD1 as D (6 bases). V gave up 8 bases and J gave up 7 bases, with 14 bases separating them. CDR1 is SQVTM, CDR2 ANQGSEA, per germline. This CDR3 has 11 residues. This CDR3 is CSSRQALEAFF. For the CDR3, the DNA is TGCAGCTCGAGACAGGCGCTTGAAGCTTTCTTT.

The chain is built from TRBV5-1 and TRBJ1-4; 7 bases fit TRBD1. The ends lost 4 bases at V and 7 bases at J; junction bases unmatched: 10. The CDR3 consists of 15 residues. Germline CDR1 is SGHRS and CDR2 is YFSETQ. The CDR3: CASSPVQGVSEKLFF. In DNA form, the CDR3 reads TGCGCCAGCAGCCCTGTCCAGGGGGTTAGTGAAAAACTGTTTTTT. The variable domain in full, with the rest retrieved from reference TRBV5-1 and TRBJ1-4, is KAGVTQTPRYLIKTRGQQVTLSCSPISGHRSVSWYQQTPGQGLQFLFEYFSETQRNKGNFPGRFSGRQFSNSRSEMNVSTLELGDSALYLCASSPVQGVSEKLFFGSGTQLSVL.

The chain joins TRBV19 to TRBJ2-7; D gene uncertain. Trimming cost V 9 bases and J 3 bases, with 9 bases left between them. The CDR3 runs to 11 residues. Germline loops: CDR1 LNHDA, CDR2 SQIVND (reference sequence). The CDR3 protein is CASFASYEQYF. CDR3 coding DNA: TGTGCCAGCTTCGCGAGCTACGAGCAGTACTTC.

The chain joins TRBV18 to TRBJ1-1, with D possibly being TRBD1 (5 bases). CDR1 and CDR2 from the germline V gene are KGHSH and LQKENI. The CDR3 loop spans 16 amino acids. V lost 6 bases and J lost 3, with 20 bases in between. The CDR3 nucleotides are TGTGCCAGCTCGACATCCATAGGGACGGGGGACACTGAAGCTTTCTTT. Translation: CASSTSIGTGDTEAFF. Combining the CDR3 with reference TRBV18 and TRBJ1-1 gives the whole variable domain NAGVMQNPRHLVRRRGQEARLRCSPMKGHSHVYWYRQLPEEGLKFMVYLQKENIIDESGMPKERFSAEFPKEGPSILRIQQVVRGDSAAYFCASSTSIGTGDTEAFFGQGTRLTVV.

V is TRBV6-5 and J is TRBJ1-4; D gene uncertain. The V gene's germline CDR1 is MNHEY and CDR2 SVGAGI. The CDR3 is 14 amino acids. V gave up 5 bases and J gave up 8 bases, with 15 bases separating them. Written as DNA, the CDR3 is TGTGCCAGCAGTACCGTCAGGAAGGCAGAAAAACTGTTTTTT. This sequence encodes CASSTVRKAEKLFF.

The chain employs TRBV2 and TRBJ1-2; 9 bases map to TRBD1. In germline, CDR1 is SNHLY, CDR2 FYNNEI. The CDR3 has 15 residues. V lost 7 bases to trimming and J lost 5 bases; unmatched junction nucleotides: 11. The CDR3 reads CASTARTGGDYGYTF. CDR3 DNA: TGTGCCAGCACGGCCCGAACAGGGGGCGATTATGGCTACACCTTC.

The chain carries TRBV12-3 or TRBV12-4 and TRBJ1-1; a possible D gene is TRBD1 (6 bases). Deletions cut 6 bases from V and 6 bases from J, with 14 bases between. This CDR3 comprises 13 residues. The CDR3 protein is CASSRGVNSEAFF. The CDR3 DNA sequence: TGTGCCAGCAGCAGGGGCGTAAACTCTGAAGCTTTCTTT.

The gene calls are TRBV29-1 and TRBJ1-2; D ambiguous. CDR1 SQVTM and CDR2 ANQGSEA come from the germline V gene. CDR3 size: 15 residues. Trimming shortened V by 7 bases and J by 3 bases, and 21 bases separated the two germline ends. CDR3 DNA: TGCAGCGCCGGTGACCGCCCGGGTTGGTACTATGGCTACACCTTC. It encodes CSAGDRPGWYYGYTF.

The chain uses TRBV3-1 (or the pseudogene TRBV3-2) and TRBJ1-2; D is possibly TRBD1 (5 bases). The CDR3 runs to 16 residues. The ends were cut back, 1 base at V and 8 bases at J, with 20 bases in the middle. Germline V gene lookup returns CDR1 LGHDT and CDR2 YNNKEL (reference sequence). This CDR3 reads CASSQARGGAIRGYTF. CDR3 sequence (DNA): TGTGCCAGCAGCCAAGCGCGGGGAGGGGCCATTAGGGGCTACACCTTC.

The chain employs TRBV6-5 and TRBJ1-2, with 8 bases identical to TRBD1. Germline V gives CDR1 MNHEY, CDR2 SVGAGI. This CDR3 has 14 amino acids. V lost 0 bases to trimming and J lost 8 bases; unmatched junction nucleotides: 5. The CDR3 bases are TGTGCCAGCAGTTACTCGACAGGGGCCAGCGGCTACACCTTC. Protein: CASSYSTGASGYTF.

This chain's CDR3 is CASRAGMADTQYF. The CDR3 DNA is TGTGCCAGCAGAGCGGGGATGGCAGATACGCAGTATTTT. The chain has TRBV7-2 and TRBJ2-3, with 7 bases matching TRBD2. CDR3 length equals 13 residues. V lost 6 bases and J lost 4; bases outside the gene matches: 4. Germline V gene data show CDR1 as SGHTA and CDR2 as FQGNSA.

The chain carries TRBV4-1 and TRBJ2-2; D might be TRBD2 (6 bases). Germline CDR1 MGHRA, CDR2 YSYEKL. Trimming pared 5 bases from V and 10 bases from J, leaving 14 bases between. This CDR3 has 13 amino acids. The CDR3 loop is CASSLGWGEELFF. CDR3 in DNA: TGCGCCAGCAGCTTGGGGTGGGGGGAGGAGCTGTTTTTT.

J is TRBJ2-7 and V is TRBV20-1; 7 nucleotides align to TRBD2. V lost 3 bases and J lost 2; bases outside the gene matches: 4. Germline V CDR1 and CDR2: DFQATT, SNEGSKA (reference sequence). The CDR3 loop spans 13 amino acids. The CDR3 DNA reads as TGCAGTGCTAGTCTAGCGGCTACCTACGAGCAGTACTTC. Translating it yields CSASLAATYEQYF.

The chain employs TRBV19 and TRBJ2-2, with D possibly matching TRBD2 (5 bases). The CDR3 spans 15 residues. Trimming shortened V by 4 bases and J by 1 base, and 10 bases separated the two germline ends. Germline CDR1 is LNHDA and CDR2 is SQIVND (reference sequence). The CDR3 DNA reads TGTGCCAGTAGTAAGGTAGGGAGGAACACCGGGGAGCTGTTTTTT. Amino acid sequence: CASSKVGRNTGELFF.

This clone was seen repeatedly, ten times or more. J is TRBJ2-1 and V is TRBV2, with 7 bases aligning to TRBD2. Germline-derived CDR1 and CDR2 are SNHLY and FYNNEI. The length of the CDR3 is 15 residues. V gave up 5 bases and J gave up 8 bases; unmatched junction bases: 12. The CDR3 region is CASSWMGGVGDEQFF. CDR3 nucleotides: TGTGCCAGCAGTTGGATGGGGGGGGTTGGCGATGAGCAGTTCTTC.

The CDR3 protein is CASSLGAAATNEKLFF. Written as DNA, the CDR3 is TGTGCCAGCAGCTTAGGGGCAGCCGCAACTAATGAAAAACTGTTTTTT. This chain links TRBV7-9 with TRBJ1-4, with unresolved D. Trimming removed 1 base at V and 0 bases at J, with 9 bases between. From germline, CDR1 is SEHNR and CDR2 FQNEAQ (reference sequence). The CDR3 spans 16 residues. The whole variable domain, remainder taken from reference TRBV7-9 and TRBJ1-4, is DTGVSQNPRHKITKRGQNVTFRCDPISEHNRLYWYRQTLGQGPEFLTYFQNEAQLEKSRLLSDRFSAERPKGSFSTLEIQRTEQGDSAMYLCASSLGAAATNEKLFFGSGTQLSVL.

The chain links TRBV5-1 to TRBJ1-6; 8 bases align to TRBD1. The germline gives CDR1 SGHRS, CDR2 YFSETQ. Germline trimming cut 4 bases from V and 6 bases from J; bases unmatched to any gene: 9. The CDR3 runs to 16 residues. The CDR3 reads CASSPIPGGRNSPLHF. The DNA for the CDR3 is TGCGCCAGCAGCCCGATCCCAGGGGGCCGTAATTCACCCCTCCACTTT.

This chain joins TRBV10-3 and TRBJ2-3; unclear D gene. Germline V CDR1 and CDR2: ENHRY, SYGVKD. The CDR3 runs 15 residues. V shed 2 bases and J shed 0 bases, with 9 bases lying between them. The CDR3 nucleotides read TGTGCCATCAGTGAGGGTAGTGCTAGCACAGATACGCAGTATTTT. Protein product: CAISEGSASTDTQYF.